Here is one T cell receptor beta chain with its context. No antigen is known for it. A template switching step contributed a universal primer site, while unique molecular identifiers were present in the cDNA. From the 5' RACE reads, TCRdb called clonotypes with MiXCR, one entry per CDR3 protein. This repertoire shows more than 650,000 distinct CDR3 sequences, 6.1% found once; its top ten account for 1.5% to 2%. Per germline, CDR1 SGHDN and CDR2 FVKESK. The CDR3 is made up of 16 amino acids. V lost 0 bases and J lost 6, with 15 bases in between. Donors were all healthy Caucasians. The data were taken from a study of identical twins. Findings of the study overall: The study found excess low generation probability among twin-shared out-of-frame alpha sequences. Modelling underestimated the level of out-of-frame TCR alpha sharing observed in monozygotic twins.

This TCR derives from a man younger than 35 in good health. The material sequenced was naive T cells sorted from blood. The chain couples TRBV14 to TRBJ2-1; D uncertain. The CDR3 DNA sequence: TGTGCCAGCAGCCAAGAGCGCCTAGACCGTGGCAATGAGCAGTTCTTC. Protein: CASSQERLDRGNEQFF.